This record covers a single T cell receptor (beta chain). Its matching antigen is unknown. The data stem from a study of T cell responses to AZD1222 COVID-19 vaccine. CDR3 length: 14 residues. Trimming took 4 bases from V and 6 from J; bases not matched to a gene: 7. In germline, CDR1 is KGHSH, CDR2 LQKENI. Generated by immunoSEQ multiplex PCR, the TCRdb table keeps only in-frame clones and is missing some. In the table there are around 99,000 clones, approximately 90% of which are singletons. General study results and limits: There were repertoire samples only from the period after the peak T cell response. Rises in breadth and depth of Spike-specific TCRs came after two AZD1222 doses. Possibly, clonal diversity was underestimated; donors were largely white British and included more females.

Specimen: peripheral blood, collected on day 0 of AZD1222 vaccination. The TCR comes from an adult in good health. The rearrangement links TRBV18 to TRBJ1-1; 8 bases agree with TRBD1. As DNA, the CDR3 is TGTGCCAGCTCACGGAAGGACAGGGTGGCTGAAGCTTTCTTT. Translation: CASSRKDRVAEAFF.